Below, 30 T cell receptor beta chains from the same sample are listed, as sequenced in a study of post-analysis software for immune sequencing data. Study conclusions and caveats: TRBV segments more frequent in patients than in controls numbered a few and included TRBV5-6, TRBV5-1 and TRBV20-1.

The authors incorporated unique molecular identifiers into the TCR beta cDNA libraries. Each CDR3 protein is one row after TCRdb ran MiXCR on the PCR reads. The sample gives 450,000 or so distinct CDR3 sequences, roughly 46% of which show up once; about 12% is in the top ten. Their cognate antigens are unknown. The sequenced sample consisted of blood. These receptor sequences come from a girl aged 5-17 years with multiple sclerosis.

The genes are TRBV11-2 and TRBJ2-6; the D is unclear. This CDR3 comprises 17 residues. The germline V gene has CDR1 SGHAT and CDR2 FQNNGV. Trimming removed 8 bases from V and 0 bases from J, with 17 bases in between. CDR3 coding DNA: TGTGCCAGCTCCCAAGGTCGGACCATCTCTGGGGCCAACGTCCTGACTTTC. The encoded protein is CASSQGRTISGANVLTF.

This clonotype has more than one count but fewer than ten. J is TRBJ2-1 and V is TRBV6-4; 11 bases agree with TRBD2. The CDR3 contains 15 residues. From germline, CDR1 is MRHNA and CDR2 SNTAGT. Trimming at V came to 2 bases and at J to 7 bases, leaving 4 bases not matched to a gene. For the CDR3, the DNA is TGTGCCAGCAGTGACGGGACTAGCGGACAAAATGAGCAGTTCTTC. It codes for CASSDGTSGQNEQFF.

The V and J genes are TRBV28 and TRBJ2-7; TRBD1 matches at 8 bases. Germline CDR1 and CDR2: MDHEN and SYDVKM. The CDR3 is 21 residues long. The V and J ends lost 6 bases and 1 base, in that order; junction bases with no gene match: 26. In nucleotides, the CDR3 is TGTGCCAGCAGCCACACCGAAAGCAGGGGGCTATATGGGATTGAGTCCTACGAGCAGTACTTC. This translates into CASSHTESRGLYGIESYEQYF. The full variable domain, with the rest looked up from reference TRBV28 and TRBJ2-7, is DVKVTQSSRYLVKRTGEKVFLECVQDMDHENMFWYRQDPGLGLRLIYFSYDVKMKEKGDIPEGYSVSREKKERFSLILESASTNQTSMYLCASSHTESRGLYGIESYEQYFGPGTRLTVT.

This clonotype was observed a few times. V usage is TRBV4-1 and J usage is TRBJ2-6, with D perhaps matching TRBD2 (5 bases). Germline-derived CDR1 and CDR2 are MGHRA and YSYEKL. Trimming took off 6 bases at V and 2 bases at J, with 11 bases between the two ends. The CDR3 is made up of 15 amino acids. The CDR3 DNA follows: TGCGCCAGCAGGCCAGGTAGCGCTGGGGCCAACGTCCTGACTTTC. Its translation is CASRPGSAGANVLTF.

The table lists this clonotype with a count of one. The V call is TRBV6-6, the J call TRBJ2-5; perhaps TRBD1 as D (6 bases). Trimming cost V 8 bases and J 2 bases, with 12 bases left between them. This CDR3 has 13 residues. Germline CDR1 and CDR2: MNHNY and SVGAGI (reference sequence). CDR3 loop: CASRKGQQETQYF. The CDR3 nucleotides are TGTGCCAGCCGAAAGGGACAACAAGAGACCCAGTACTTC.

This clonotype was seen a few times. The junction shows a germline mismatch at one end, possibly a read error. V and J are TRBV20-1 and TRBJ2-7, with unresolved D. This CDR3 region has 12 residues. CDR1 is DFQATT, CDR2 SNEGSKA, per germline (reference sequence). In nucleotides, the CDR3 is TGCTGTGCTAGAGAAAACTCCTACGAGCAGTACTTC. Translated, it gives CCARENSYEQYF.

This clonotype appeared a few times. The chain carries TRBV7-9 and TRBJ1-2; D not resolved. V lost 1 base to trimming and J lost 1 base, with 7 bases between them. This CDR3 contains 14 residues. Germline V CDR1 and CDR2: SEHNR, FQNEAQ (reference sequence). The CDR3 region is CASSLDNNNYGYTF. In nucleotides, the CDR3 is TGTGCCAGCAGCTTAGACAACAATAACTATGGCTACACCTTC.

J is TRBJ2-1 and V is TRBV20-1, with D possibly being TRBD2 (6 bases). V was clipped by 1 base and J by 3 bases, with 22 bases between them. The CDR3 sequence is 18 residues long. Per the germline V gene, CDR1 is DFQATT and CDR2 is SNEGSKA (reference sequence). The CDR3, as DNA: TGCAGTGCTAGAGTTACTAACGGGAGCCCCTCACTCTACAATGAGCAGTTCTTC. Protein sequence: CSARVTNGSPSLYNEQFF.

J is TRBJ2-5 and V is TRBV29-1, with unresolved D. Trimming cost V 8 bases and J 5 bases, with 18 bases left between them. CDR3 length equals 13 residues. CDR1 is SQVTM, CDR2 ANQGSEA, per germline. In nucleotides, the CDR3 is TGCAGCATCCGAGACCGGGTTGGGGAGACCCAGTACTTC. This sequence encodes CSIRDRVGETQYF.

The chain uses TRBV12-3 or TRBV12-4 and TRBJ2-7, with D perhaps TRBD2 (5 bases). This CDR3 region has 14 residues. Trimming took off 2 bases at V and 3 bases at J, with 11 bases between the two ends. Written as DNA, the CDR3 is TGTGCCAGCAGTTTATCTTCCAGCGGCTACGAGCAGTACTTC. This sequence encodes CASSLSSSGYEQYF.

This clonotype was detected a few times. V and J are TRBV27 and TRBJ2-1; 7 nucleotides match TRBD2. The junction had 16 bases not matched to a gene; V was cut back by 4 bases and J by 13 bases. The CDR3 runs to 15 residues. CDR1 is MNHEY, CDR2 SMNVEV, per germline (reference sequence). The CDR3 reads CASSSGGSYGETQFF. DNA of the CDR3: TGTGCCAGCAGTTCGGGCGGGAGCTATGGGGAGACCCAGTTCTTC.

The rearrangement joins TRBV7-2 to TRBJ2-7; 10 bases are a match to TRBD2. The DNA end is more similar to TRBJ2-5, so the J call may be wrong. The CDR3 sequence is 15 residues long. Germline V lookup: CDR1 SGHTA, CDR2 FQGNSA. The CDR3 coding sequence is TGTGCCAGCAGCCCTGCTAGCGGGGGTTCGGAGACCCAGTACTTC. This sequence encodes CASSPASGGSETQYF.

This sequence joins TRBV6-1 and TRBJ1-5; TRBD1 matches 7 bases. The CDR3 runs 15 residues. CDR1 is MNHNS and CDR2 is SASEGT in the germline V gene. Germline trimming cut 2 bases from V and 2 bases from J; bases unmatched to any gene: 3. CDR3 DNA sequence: TGTGCCAGCAGTGAAAACAGGGGCGGCAATCAGCCCCAGCATTTT. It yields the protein CASSENRGGNQPQHF.

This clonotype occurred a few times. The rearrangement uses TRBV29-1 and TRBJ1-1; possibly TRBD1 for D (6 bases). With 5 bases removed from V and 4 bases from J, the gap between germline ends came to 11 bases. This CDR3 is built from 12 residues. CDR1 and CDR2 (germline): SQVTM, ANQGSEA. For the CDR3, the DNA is TGCAGCGTTTTGGACAGCGCCACTGAAGCTTTCTTT. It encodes CSVLDSATEAFF.

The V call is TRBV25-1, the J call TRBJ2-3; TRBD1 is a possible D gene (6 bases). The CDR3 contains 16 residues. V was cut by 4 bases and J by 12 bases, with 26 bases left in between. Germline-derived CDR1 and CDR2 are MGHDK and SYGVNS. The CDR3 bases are TGTGCCAGCAGTGGCGCCCACGGGCGGACAGCGATCCCCCAGTATTTT. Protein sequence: CASSGAHGRTAIPQYF.

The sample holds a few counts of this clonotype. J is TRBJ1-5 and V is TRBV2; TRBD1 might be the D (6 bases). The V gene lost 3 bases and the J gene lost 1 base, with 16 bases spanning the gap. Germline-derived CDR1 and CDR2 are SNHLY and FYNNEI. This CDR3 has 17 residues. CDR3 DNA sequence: TGTGCCAGCAGTGACCGACGGTTGGGACAAAGCAATCAGCCCCAGCATTTT. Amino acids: CASSDRRLGQSNQPQHF. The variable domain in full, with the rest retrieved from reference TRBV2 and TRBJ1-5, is EPEVTQTPSHQVTQMGQEVILRCVPISNHLYFYWYRQILGQKVEFLVSFYNNEISEKSEIFDDQFSVERPDGSNFTLKIRSTKLEDSAMYFCASSDRRLGQSNQPQHFGDGTRLSIL.

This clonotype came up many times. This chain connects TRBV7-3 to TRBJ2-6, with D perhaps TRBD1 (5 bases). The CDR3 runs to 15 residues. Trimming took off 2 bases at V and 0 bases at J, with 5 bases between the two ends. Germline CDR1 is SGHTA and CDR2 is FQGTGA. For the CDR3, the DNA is TGTGCCAGCAGCTTAGACAGCTCTGGGGCCAACGTCCTGACTTTC. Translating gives CASSLDSSGANVLTF.

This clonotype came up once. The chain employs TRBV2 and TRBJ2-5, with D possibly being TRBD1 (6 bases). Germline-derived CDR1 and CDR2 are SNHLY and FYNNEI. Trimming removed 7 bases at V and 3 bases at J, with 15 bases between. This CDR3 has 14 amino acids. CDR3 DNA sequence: TGTGCCAGCACCGGACAGATTAATGAAGAGACCCAGTACTTC. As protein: CASTGQINEETQYF.

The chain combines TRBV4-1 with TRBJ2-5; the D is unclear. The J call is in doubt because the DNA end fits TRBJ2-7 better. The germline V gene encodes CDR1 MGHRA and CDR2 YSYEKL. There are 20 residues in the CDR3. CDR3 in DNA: TGCGCCAGCAGCCAAAGTGGAGATTTTCCAGGCCCCACCCGGCAGGACGAGCAGTACTTC. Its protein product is CASSQSGDFPGPTRQDEQYF.

This CDR3 reads CASSKGQGKYEQYF. The DNA for the CDR3 is TGTGCCAGCAGTAAGGGACAGGGGAAATACGAGCAGTACTTC. The J gene is TRBJ2-7, the V gene TRBV28, with TRBD1 identical over 10 bases. This CDR3 spans 14 amino acids. Germline V CDR1 and CDR2: MDHEN, SYDVKM. Germline trimming cut 5 bases from V and 4 bases from J; bases unmatched to any gene: 5.

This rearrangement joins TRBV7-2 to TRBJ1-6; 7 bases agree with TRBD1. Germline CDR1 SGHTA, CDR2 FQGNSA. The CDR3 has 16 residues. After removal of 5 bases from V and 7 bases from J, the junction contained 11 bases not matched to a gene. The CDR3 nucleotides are TGTGCCAGCAGCACACAACTGACAGGGTACAATTCACCCCTCCACTTT. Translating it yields CASSTQLTGYNSPLHF. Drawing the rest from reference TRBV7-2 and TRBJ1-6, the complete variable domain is GAGVSQSPSNKVTEKGKDVELRCDPISGHTALYWYRQSLGQGLEFLIYFQGNSAPDKSGLPSDRFSAERTGGSVSTLTIQRTQQEDSAVYLCASSTQLTGYNSPLHFGNGTRLTVT.

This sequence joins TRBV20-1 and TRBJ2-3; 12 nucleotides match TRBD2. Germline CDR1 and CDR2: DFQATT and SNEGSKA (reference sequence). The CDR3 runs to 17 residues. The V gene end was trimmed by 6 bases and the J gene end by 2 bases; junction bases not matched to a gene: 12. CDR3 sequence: CSASGYRTSGDTDTQYF. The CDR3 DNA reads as TGCAGTGCCTCGGGTTACAGGACTAGCGGGGACACAGATACGCAGTATTTT.

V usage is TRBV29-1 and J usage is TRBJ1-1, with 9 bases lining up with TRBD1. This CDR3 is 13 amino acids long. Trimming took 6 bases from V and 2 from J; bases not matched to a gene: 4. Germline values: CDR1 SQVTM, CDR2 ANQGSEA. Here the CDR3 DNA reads TGCAGCGTACAGACAGGGGGTAACACTGAAGCTTTCTTT. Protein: CSVQTGGNTEAFF.

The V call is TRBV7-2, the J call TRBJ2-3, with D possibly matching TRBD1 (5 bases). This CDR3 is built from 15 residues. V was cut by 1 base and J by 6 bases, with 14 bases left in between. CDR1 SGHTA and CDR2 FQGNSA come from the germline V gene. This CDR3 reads CASSLVGLVSDTQYF. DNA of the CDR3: TGTGCCAGCAGCTTAGTGGGGCTAGTCTCTGATACGCAGTATTTT.

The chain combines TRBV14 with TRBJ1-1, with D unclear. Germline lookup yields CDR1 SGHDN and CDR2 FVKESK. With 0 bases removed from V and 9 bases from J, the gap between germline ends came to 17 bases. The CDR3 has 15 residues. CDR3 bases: TGTGCCAGCAGCCAAGAGTTGGCCCAGACCGACAAAGCTTTCTTT. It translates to CASSQELAQTDKAFF.

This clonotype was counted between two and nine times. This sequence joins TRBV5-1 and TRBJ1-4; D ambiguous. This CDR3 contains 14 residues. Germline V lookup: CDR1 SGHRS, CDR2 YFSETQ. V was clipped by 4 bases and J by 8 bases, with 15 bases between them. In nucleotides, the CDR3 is TGCGCCAGCAGCGATAATCCAGGAGGGGAAAAACTGTTTTTT. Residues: CASSDNPGGEKLFF.

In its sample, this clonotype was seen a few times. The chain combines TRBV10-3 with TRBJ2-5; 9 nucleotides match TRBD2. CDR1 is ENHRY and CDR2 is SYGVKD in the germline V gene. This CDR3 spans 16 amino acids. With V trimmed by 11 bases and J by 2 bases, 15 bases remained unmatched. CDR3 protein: CASKVGGRARQETQYF. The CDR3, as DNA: TGTGCCTCCAAGGTGGGCGGGAGGGCCCGGCAAGAGACCCAGTACTTC.

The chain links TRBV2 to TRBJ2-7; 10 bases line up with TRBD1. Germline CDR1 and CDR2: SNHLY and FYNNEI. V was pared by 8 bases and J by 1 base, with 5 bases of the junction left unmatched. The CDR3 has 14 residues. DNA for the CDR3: TGTGCCAGCGGGGACAGGGGAGGGTCCTACGAGCAGTACTTC. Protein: CASGDRGGSYEQYF.

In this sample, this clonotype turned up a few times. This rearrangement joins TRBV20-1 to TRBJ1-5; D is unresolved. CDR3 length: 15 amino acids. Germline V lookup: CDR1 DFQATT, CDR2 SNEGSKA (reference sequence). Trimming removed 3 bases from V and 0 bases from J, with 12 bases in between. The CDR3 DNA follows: TGCAGTGCTAGTGTCCCGGGGTATAGCAATCAGCCCCAGCATTTT. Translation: CSASVPGYSNQPQHF.

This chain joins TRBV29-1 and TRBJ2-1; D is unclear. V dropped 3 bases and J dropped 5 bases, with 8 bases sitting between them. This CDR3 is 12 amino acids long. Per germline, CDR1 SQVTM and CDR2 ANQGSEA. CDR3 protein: CSVESGHNEQFF. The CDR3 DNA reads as TGCAGCGTTGAGTCCGGTCACAATGAGCAGTTCTTC.